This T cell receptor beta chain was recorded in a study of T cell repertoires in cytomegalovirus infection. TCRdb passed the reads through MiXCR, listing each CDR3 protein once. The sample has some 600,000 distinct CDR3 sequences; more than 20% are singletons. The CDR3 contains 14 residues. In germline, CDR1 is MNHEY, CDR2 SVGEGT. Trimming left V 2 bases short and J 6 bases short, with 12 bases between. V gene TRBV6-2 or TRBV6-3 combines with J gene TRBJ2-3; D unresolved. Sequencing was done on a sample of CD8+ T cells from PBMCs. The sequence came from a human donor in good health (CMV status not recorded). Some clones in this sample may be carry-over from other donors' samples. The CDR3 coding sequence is TGTGCCAGCAGTTACGTCCAGCTGGGCGATACGCAGTATTTT. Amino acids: CASSYVQLGDTQYF.